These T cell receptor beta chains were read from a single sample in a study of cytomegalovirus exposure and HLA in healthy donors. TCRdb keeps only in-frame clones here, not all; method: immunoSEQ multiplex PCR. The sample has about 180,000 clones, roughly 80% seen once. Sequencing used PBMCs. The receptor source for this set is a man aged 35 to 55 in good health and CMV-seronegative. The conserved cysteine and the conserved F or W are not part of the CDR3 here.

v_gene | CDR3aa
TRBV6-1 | AIAGFRAYEQY
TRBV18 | ASSPVEAGRSPLH
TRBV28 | ASNVQGYSQPQH
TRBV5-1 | ASSLAGLGVSYEQY
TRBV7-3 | ASSSGGGFTDTQY
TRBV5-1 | ASSLGGGVGANVLT
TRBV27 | ASSYRSGGPYEQY
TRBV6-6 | ASSPGGFKGTEAF
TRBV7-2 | ASSFLAGGTYEQY
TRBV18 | ASSPGEANEKLF
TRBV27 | ASSLTETNTEAF
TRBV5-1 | ASSDGLRSYEQY
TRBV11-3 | ASSFIAGGRNEQF
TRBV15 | ATSRAGVSNQPQH
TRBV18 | ASSLSSGQSSYEQY
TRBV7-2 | ASSPTGINEKLF
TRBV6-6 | ASREQGALGEQY
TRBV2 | ASSDPTSLRETQY
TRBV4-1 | ASSQVRGYYEQY
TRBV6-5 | ASSRQRNYNEQF
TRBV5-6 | ASSYSGRGGGANVLT
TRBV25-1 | ASSEYSGGADGYT
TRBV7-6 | ASSLAASGGNSPLH
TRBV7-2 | ASSSGQNAYEQY
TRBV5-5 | ASSWEQGLSNEQY
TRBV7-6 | ASSPLLAGAAGELF
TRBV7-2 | ASSLSYRELF
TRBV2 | ASSDPGSGSGPNEQF
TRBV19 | ASSAARDSYEQY
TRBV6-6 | ASCPTGRNNEQF
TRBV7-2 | ASSRGTSGIAYEQY
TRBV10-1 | ASSGCTGTGVRCPGANVLT
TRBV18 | ASSPESGVRNTQY
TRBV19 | ASSISSGPTDTQY
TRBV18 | ASSPTDNEQF
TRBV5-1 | ASSPTGTSGSYEQY
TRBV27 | ASSIIADGDNEQF
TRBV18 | ASSSRETQY
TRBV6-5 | ASSYGEGVSYEQY
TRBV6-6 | ASSSSGETDTQY
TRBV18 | ASSPPGAQFEKLF
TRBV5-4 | ASSPIGQLNTEAF
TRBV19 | ASSPPPSGEELF